The TCR beta chain under discussion was sequenced for a study of cytomegalovirus exposure and HLA in healthy donors. The study's findings and limits: In an earlier analysis, in some 600 donors, most V segments appeared productive either ~87% or ~30% of the time.

Notes on this clone: Its antigen is not known.

Vbeta (60) and Jbeta (13) primers were used in the PCR. The assay was immunoSEQ multiplex PCR, and TCRdb's table has in-frame clones only and misses some. The sample has 150,000 to 200,000 clones; roughly 78% are singletons. V lost 0 bases and J lost 1, with 7 bases in between. Germline V CDR1 and CDR2: LNHNV, YYDKDF (reference sequence). There are 16 residues in the CDR3. The clonotype comes from a woman between 50 and 59 years old in good health and CMV-seropositive. The source material was PBMCs. This chain uses TRBV15 with TRBJ1-6, with no clear D. DNA of the CDR3: TGTGCCACCAGCAGAGATAGAGAGTCCTATAATTCACCCCTCCACTTT. Translating gives CATSRDRESYNSPLHF.